The 18 T cell receptor beta chains presented below share a single source sample, sequenced in a study of lymphopenia after photon versus proton radiotherapy. Sequencing was performed with immunoSEQ multiplex PCR; in TCRdb, only in-frame clones are kept and a portion is missing. The table includes 160,000 or so clones, about 85% detected once. Here the sequenced sample was peripheral blood, taken from a patient treated with photon-based radiotherapy. The origin of the receptors is a man in his fifties or sixties with gastric cancer.

The chain couples TRBV4-1 to TRBJ2-7; unclear D gene. This CDR3 region has 15 residues. Germline V CDR1 and CDR2: MGHRA, YSYEKL. Trimming removed 1 base from V and 0 bases from J, with 10 bases in between. CDR3 amino acids: CASSQGRSLSYEQYF. The DNA of the CDR3 is TGCGCCAGCAGCCAAGGTCGCAGCCTCTCCTACGAGCAGTACTTC.

This clone was seen a single time. V and J are TRBV5-8 and TRBJ2-3; 10 bases line up with TRBD1. The V segment lost 0 bases and the J segment 3 bases; nucleotides outside the gene matches: 1. The CDR3 has 15 residues. CDR1 SGHTS and CDR2 YDEGEE come from the germline V gene. CDR3: CASSLGDRGTDTQYF. The CDR3 DNA follows: TGTGCCAGCAGCTTGGGGGACAGGGGAACAGATACGCAGTATTTT. Together with reference TRBV5-8 and TRBJ2-3, the CDR3 gives the full variable domain: EAGVTQSPTHLIKTRGQQATLRCSPISGHTSVYWYQQALGLGLQFLLWYDEGEERNRGNFPPRFSGRQFPNYSSELNVNALELEDSALYLCASSLGDRGTDTQYFGPGTRLTVL.

The chain joins TRBV5-8 to TRBJ2-1, with 10 bases aligning to TRBD2. V was clipped by 0 bases and J by 7 bases; unmatched bases: 10. CDR3 length: 17 amino acids. Germline values: CDR1 SGHTS, CDR2 YDEGEE. The CDR3 bases are TGTGCCAGCAGCTTGGCTCTAGGAGCGGGAGGGTCGAATGAGCAGTTCTTC. It is translated as CASSLALGAGGSNEQFF.

The genes are TRBV4-2 and TRBJ2-7; the D gene is possibly TRBD2 (5 bases). The germline gives CDR1 LGHNA, CDR2 YNFKEQ. Trimming removed 3 bases at V and 2 bases at J, with 17 bases between. The CDR3 covers 16 residues. CDR3 loop: CASSQAAVPGTYEQYF. In DNA, the CDR3 is TGTGCCAGCAGCCAGGCAGCGGTCCCGGGGACCTACGAGCAGTACTTC.

The chain uses TRBV25-1 and TRBJ2-1; TRBD2 matches at 7 bases. V lost 4 bases to trimming and J lost 0 bases; unmatched junction nucleotides: 9. CDR3 size: 17 residues. CDR1 and CDR2 from the germline V gene are MGHDK and SYGVNS. CDR3 bases: TGTGCCAGCAGTGGCGCAATCGCGGGGGACTCCTACAATGAGCAGTTCTTC. This gives the protein CASSGAIAGDSYNEQFF.

The rearrangement joins TRBV4-1 to TRBJ1-5; D perhaps matches TRBD1 (5 bases). Germline values: CDR1 MGHRA, CDR2 YSYEKL. The CDR3 is 16 residues long. V gave up 0 bases and J gave up 0 bases, with 9 bases separating them. The CDR3 region is CASSQDLGDSNQPQHF. The CDR3 coding sequence is TGCGCCAGCAGCCAAGATCTGGGGGATAGCAATCAGCCCCAGCATTTT.

The chain employs TRBV5-1 and TRBJ1-1; TRBD1 is a possible D gene (6 bases). V was pared by 3 bases and J by 1 base, with 10 bases between. The CDR3 covers 14 residues. Germline CDR1 is SGHRS and CDR2 is YFSETQ. The CDR3 DNA reads as TGCGCCAGCAGCTCAGACAGGCGGAACACTGAAGCTTTCTTT. It translates to CASSSDRRNTEAFF.

This clone occurred once. V and J are TRBV18 and TRBJ2-2, with D possibly TRBD1 on 6 matching bases. CDR1 is KGHSH and CDR2 is LQKENI in the germline V gene. The V end lost 0 bases, the J end lost 6 bases, and 14 bases lay between the germline ends. The CDR3 spans 16 residues. The CDR3 is CASSPPETGISGELFF. In nucleotides, the CDR3 is TGTGCCAGCTCACCACCGGAAACAGGGATTTCCGGGGAGCTGTTTTTT.

This clone has just one count. CDR3 loop: CASSLIQGYSVSKALNTEAFF. CDR3 coding DNA: TGTGCCAGCTCACTCATCCAGGGGTATAGTGTGAGCAAAGCTTTGAACACTGAAGCTTTCTTT. The chain recombines TRBV18 with TRBJ1-1, with D possibly being TRBD1 (6 bases). Germline CDR1 is KGHSH and CDR2 is LQKENI. The CDR3 sequence is 21 residues long. Trimming stripped 4 bases from V and 0 bases from J, with 30 bases between.

V usage is TRBV19 and J usage is TRBJ1-5; 7 bases fit TRBD1. The J segment lost 4 bases and the V segment lost 3 bases, leaving 12 bases of the junction unmatched. The germline V gene encodes CDR1 LNHDA and CDR2 SQIVND (reference sequence). This CDR3 contains 17 residues. CDR3: CASSIPSNRDSNQPQHF. In DNA, the CDR3 is TGTGCCAGTAGTATTCCCTCGAACCGGGACAGTAATCAGCCCCAGCATTTT.

This chain uses TRBV2 with TRBJ2-3; D ambiguous. Germline V gene sequence: CDR1 SNHLY, CDR2 FYNNEI. V dropped 4 bases and J dropped 2 bases, with 10 bases sitting between them. This CDR3 comprises 14 residues. CDR3: CASSVGQTTDTQYF. The DNA for the CDR3 is TGTGCCAGCAGTGTAGGGCAGACCACAGATACGCAGTATTTT.

The J gene is TRBJ2-6, the V gene TRBV14, with D maybe TRBD1 (5 bases). The CDR3 extends over 15 amino acids. The germline CDR1 and CDR2 sequences are SGHDN and FVKESK. V lost 3 bases and J lost 5, with 11 bases in between. The CDR3 spells CASSQPRVRANVLTF. CDR3 nucleotides: TGTGCCAGCAGCCAGCCCAGGGTAAGGGCCAACGTCCTGACTTTC.

CDR3 coding DNA: TGTGCCAGCAGTGGAGACAGACTCTATGGCTACACCTTC. Translating gives CASSGDRLYGYTF. V gene TRBV27 combines with J gene TRBJ1-2, with a possible D match to TRBD1 (5 bases). The CDR3 has 13 amino acids. Trimming cost V 5 bases and J 4 bases, with 11 bases left between them. Germline CDR1 is MNHEY and CDR2 is SMNVEV (reference sequence).

The chain combines TRBV7-6 with TRBJ2-7; D is uncertain. V was clipped by 4 bases and J by 7 bases, with 14 bases between them. The CDR3 has 13 residues. CDR1 and CDR2 from the germline V gene are SGHVS and FNYEAQ. CDR3: CASSSARNSEQYF. DNA of the CDR3: TGTGCCAGCAGCTCGGCCCGGAACTCGGAGCAGTACTTC. Together with reference TRBV7-6 and TRBJ2-7, the CDR3 gives the full variable domain: GAGVSQSPRYKVTKRGQDVALRCDPISGHVSLYWYRQALGQGPEFLTYFNYEAQQDKSGLPNDRFSAERPEGSISTLTIQRTEQRDSAMYRCASSSARNSEQYFGPGTRLTVT.

The chain employs TRBV5-1 and TRBJ1-1, with 8 bases that match TRBD1. The V segment lost 4 bases and the J segment 1 base; nucleotides outside the gene matches: 6. The CDR3 runs 15 residues. Germline V gives CDR1 SGHRS, CDR2 YFSETQ. The CDR3 DNA sequence: TGCGCCAGCAGCCCTGGGACAGGAGGGAACACTGAAGCTTTCTTT. Protein sequence: CASSPGTGGNTEAFF.

This clone has only a few counts. This chain joins TRBV27 and TRBJ1-5; possible D gene TRBD1, 5 bases. V dropped 8 bases and J dropped 4 bases, with 12 bases sitting between them. This CDR3 is 13 amino acids long. Germline V gives CDR1 MNHEY, CDR2 SMNVEV (reference sequence). The CDR3 sequence is CASALGLNQPQHF. The CDR3 nucleotides are TGTGCCAGCGCGTTGGGGCTAAATCAGCCCCAGCATTTT.

The chain carries TRBV2 and TRBJ2-2; 9 positions agree with TRBD2. V was clipped by 7 bases and J by 4 bases; unmatched bases: 7. This CDR3 region has 15 residues. The germline gives CDR1 SNHLY, CDR2 FYNNEI. CDR3 in amino acids: CASTVGLAATGELFF. CDR3 DNA: TGTGCCAGCACCGTGGGACTAGCCGCCACCGGGGAGCTGTTTTTT.

The CDR3 DNA is TGTGCCAGCACCCCCGGGATTTGGGGCGCGAACACTGAAGCTTTCTTT. Translating gives CASTPGIWGANTEAFF. The J gene is TRBJ1-1, the V gene TRBV27; D is perhaps TRBD1 (5 bases). The CDR3 consists of 16 residues. Trimming pared 7 bases from V and 1 base from J, leaving 19 bases between. The germline V gene has CDR1 MNHEY and CDR2 SMNVEV (reference sequence).